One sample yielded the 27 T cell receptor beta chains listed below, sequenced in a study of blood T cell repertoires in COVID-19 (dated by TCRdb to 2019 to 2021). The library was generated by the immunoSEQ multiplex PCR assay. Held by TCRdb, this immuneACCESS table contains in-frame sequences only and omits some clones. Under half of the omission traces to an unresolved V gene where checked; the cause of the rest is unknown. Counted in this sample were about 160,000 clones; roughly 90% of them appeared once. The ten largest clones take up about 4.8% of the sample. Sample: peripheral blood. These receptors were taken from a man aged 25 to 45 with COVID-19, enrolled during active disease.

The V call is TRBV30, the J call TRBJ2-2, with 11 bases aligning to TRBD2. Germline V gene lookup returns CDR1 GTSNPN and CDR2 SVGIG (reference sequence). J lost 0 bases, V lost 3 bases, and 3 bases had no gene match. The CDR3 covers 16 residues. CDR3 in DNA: TGTGCCTGGAGGCGACTAGCGGGAACGAACACCGGGGAGCTGTTTTTT. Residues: CAWRRLAGTNTGELFF.

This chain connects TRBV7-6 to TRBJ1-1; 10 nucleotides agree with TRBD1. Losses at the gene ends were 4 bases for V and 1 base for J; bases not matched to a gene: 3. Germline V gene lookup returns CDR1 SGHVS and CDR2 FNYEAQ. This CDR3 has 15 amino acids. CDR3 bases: TGTGCCAGCAGCTCCTGGACAGGGGGGAACACTGAAGCTTTCTTT. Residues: CASSSWTGGNTEAFF.

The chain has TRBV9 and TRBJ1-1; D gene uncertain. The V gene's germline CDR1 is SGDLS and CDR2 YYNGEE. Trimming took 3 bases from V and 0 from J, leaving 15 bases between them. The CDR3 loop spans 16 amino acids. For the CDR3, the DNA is TGTGCCAGCAGCGGGCAGGTCGGCTTCGTGAACACTGAAGCTTTCTTT. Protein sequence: CASSGQVGFVNTEAFF.

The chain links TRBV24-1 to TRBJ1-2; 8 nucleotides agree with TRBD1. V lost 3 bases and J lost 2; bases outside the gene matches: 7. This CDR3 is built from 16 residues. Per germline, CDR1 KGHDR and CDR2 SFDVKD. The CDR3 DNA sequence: TGTGCCACCAGTGATGCGGACCGGACAGGGAACTATGGCTACACCTTC. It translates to CATSDADRTGNYGYTF.

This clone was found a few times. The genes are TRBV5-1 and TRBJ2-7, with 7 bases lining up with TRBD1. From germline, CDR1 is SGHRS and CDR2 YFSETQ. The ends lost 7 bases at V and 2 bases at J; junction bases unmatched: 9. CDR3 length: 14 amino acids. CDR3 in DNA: TGCGCCAGCGCTTACCGACAGGGAACCTACGAGCAGTACTTC. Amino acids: CASAYRQGTYEQYF.

The CDR3 bases are TGTGCCAGCAGCGGAGGACAGGGGGCGTTCTACGAGCAGTACTTC. It specifies CASSGGQGAFYEQYF. V gene TRBV7-9 combines with J gene TRBJ2-7; 11 bases line up with TRBD1. CDR1 and CDR2 from the germline V gene are SEHNR and FQNEAQ (reference sequence). The CDR3 runs 15 residues. The ends lost 5 bases at V and 3 bases at J; junction bases unmatched: 6.

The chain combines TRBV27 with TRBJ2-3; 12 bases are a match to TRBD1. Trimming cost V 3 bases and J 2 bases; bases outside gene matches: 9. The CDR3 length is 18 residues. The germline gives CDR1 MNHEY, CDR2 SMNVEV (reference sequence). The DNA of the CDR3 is TGTGCCAGCAGTTTGTCCTCCGGGACAGGGGGCCCCACAGATACGCAGTATTTT. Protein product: CASSLSSGTGGPTDTQYF.

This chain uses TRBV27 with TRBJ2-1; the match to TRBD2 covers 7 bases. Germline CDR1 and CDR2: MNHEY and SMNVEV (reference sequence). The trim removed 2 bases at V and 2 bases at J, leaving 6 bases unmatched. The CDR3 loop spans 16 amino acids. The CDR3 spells CASSLLGGGTYNEQFF. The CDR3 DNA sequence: TGTGCCAGCAGTTTACTGGGCGGGGGTACCTACAATGAGCAGTTCTTC.

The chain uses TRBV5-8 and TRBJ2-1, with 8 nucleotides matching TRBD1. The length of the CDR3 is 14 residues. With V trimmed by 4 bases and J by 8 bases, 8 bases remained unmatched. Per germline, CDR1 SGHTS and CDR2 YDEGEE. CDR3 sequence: CASSPRTGRDEQFF. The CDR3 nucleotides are TGTGCCAGCAGCCCAAGGACAGGGCGGGATGAGCAGTTCTTC.

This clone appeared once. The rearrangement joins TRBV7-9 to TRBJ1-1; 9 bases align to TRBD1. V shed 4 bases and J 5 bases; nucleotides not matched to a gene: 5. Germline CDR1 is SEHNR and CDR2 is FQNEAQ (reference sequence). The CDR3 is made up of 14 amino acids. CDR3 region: CASSSDRGRTEAFF. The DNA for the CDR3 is TGTGCCAGCAGCTCAGACAGGGGGAGAACTGAAGCTTTCTTT.

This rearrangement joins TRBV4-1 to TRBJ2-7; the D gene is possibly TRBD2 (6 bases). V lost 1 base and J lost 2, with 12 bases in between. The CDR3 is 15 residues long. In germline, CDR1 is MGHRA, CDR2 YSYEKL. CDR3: CASSQVGGVAYEQYF. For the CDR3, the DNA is TGCGCCAGCAGCCAAGTGGGGGGAGTGGCCTACGAGCAGTACTTC.

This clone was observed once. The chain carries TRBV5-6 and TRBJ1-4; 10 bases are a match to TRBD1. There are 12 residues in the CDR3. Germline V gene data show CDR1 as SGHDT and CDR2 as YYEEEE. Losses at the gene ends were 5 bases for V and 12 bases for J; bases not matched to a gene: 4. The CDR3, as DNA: TGTGCCAGCAGTTCCGGGACAGGGGAACTGTTTTTT. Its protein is CASSSGTGELFF.

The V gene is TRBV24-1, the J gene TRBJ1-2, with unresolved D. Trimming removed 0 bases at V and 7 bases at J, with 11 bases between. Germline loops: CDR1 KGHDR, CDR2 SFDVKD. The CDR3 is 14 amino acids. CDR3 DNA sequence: TGTGCCACCAGTGATTTGTTAGGGAGCTCTGGCTACACCTTC. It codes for CATSDLLGSSGYTF.

DNA of the CDR3: TGTGCCAGCAGCTTCCGGACAGGTCTCTACGAGCAGTACTTC. It yields the protein CASSFRTGLYEQYF. V usage is TRBV5-6 and J usage is TRBJ2-7; 7 positions match TRBD1. The CDR3 is 14 residues long. The trim removed 2 bases at V and 3 bases at J, leaving 5 bases unmatched. Germline-derived CDR1 and CDR2 are SGHDT and YYEEEE.

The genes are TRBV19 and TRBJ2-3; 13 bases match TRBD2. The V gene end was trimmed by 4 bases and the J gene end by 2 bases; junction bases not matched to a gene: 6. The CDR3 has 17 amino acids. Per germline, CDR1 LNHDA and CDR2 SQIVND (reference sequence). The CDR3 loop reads CASSRGLAGAITDTQYF. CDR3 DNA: TGTGCCAGTAGTAGAGGACTAGCGGGGGCAATCACAGATACGCAGTATTTT.

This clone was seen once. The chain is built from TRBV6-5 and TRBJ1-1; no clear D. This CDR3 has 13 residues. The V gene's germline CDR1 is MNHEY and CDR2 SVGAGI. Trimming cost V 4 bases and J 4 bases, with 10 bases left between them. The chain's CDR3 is CASSWTEGTEAFF. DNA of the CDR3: TGTGCCAGCAGTTGGACCGAGGGCACTGAAGCTTTCTTT.

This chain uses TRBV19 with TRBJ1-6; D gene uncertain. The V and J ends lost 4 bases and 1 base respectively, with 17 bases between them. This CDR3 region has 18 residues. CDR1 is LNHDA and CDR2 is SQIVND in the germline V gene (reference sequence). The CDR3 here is CASSTYGKTESYNSPLHF. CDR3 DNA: TGTGCCAGTAGTACCTACGGGAAGACCGAATCCTATAATTCACCCCTCCACTTT.

The CDR3 loop is CASSQGPGQGNNEKLFF. CDR3 nucleotide sequence: TGTGCCAGCAGCCAAGGACCGGGACAGGGGAATAATGAAAAACTGTTTTTT. V and J are TRBV3-1 (or the pseudogene TRBV3-2) and TRBJ1-4; TRBD1 agrees at 10 bases. With V trimmed by 1 base and J by 4 bases, 6 bases remained unmatched. Germline V lookup: CDR1 LGHDT, CDR2 YNNKEL (reference sequence). This CDR3 region has 17 residues.

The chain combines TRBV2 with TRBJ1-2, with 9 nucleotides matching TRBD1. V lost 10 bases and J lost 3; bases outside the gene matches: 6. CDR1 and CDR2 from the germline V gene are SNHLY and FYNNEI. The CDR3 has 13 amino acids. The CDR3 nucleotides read TGTGCCATCACAGGGGGCGCGTACTATGGCTACACCTTC. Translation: CAITGGAYYGYTF.

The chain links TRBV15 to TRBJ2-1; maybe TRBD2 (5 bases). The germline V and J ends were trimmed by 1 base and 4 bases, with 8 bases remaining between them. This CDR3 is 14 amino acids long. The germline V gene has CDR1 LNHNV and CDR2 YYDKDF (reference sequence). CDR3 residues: CATSRGGLYNEQFF. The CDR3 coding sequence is TGTGCCACCAGCAGAGGAGGACTTTACAATGAGCAGTTCTTC.

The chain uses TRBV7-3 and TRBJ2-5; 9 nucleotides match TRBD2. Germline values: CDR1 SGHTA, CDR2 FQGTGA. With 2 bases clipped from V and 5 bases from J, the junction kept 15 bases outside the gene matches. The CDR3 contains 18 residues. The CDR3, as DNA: TGTGCCAGCAGCTTAGCGGGAGGGACAGTAGTAAGTTCGGAGACCCAGTACTTC. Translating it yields CASSLAGGTVVSSETQYF.

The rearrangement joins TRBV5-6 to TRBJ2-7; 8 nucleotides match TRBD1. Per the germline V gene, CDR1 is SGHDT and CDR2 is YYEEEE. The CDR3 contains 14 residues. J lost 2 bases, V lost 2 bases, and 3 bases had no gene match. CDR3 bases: TGTGCCAGCAGCTTAGCACAGGGGGCCTACGAGCAGTACTTC. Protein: CASSLAQGAYEQYF. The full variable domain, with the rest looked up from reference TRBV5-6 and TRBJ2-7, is DAGVTQSPTHLIKTRGQQVTLRCSPKSGHDTVSWYQQALGQGPQFIFQYYEEEERQRGNFPDRFSGHQFPNYSSELNVNALLLGDSALYLCASSLAQGAYEQYFGPGTRLTVT.

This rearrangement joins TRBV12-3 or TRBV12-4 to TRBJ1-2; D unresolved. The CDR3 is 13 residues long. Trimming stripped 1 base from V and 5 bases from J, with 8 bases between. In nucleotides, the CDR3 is TGTGCCAGCAGTTTAGGTCTGGAGTATGGCTACACCTTC. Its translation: CASSLGLEYGYTF.

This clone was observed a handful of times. CDR3 region: CASSLSYGQINYGYTF. The CDR3, as DNA: TGTGCCAGCAGTTTATCTTACGGACAGATTAACTATGGCTACACCTTC. V and J are TRBV27 and TRBJ1-2, with a tentative D call TRBD1 (6 bases). Between the trimmed V and J ends, which lost 0 bases and 1 base, there was a span of 12 bases. The V gene's germline CDR1 is MNHEY and CDR2 SMNVEV (reference sequence). The CDR3 has 16 amino acids.

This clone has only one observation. CDR3 in DNA: TGTGCCAGCAGCCGAGAGCTGCTAGCGGGAGCCTACAATGAGCAGTTCTTC. Its translation: CASSRELLAGAYNEQFF. The rearrangement links TRBV3-1 (or the pseudogene TRBV3-2) to TRBJ2-1; 10 bases line up with TRBD2. The germline CDR1 and CDR2 sequences are LGHDT and YNNKEL (reference sequence). Trimming cost V 4 bases and J 2 bases; bases outside gene matches: 8. The CDR3 covers 17 residues.

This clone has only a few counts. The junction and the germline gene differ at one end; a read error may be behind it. This CDR3 is CASSLGMATGYGYTF. CDR3 coding DNA: TGTGCCAGCAGTTTAGGCATGGCCACAGGCTATGGCTACACCTTC. This chain links TRBV7-2 with TRBJ1-2; a weak D match, TRBD1 (5 bases). CDR1 is SGHTA and CDR2 is FQGNSA in the germline V gene. CDR3 length equals 15 residues.

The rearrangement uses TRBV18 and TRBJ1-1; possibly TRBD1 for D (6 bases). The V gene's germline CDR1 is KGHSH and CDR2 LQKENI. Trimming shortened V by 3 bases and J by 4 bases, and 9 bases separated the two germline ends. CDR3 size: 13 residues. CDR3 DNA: TGTGCCAGCTCACCCCGACAGGCCACTGAAGCTTTCTTT. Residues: CASSPRQATEAFF.